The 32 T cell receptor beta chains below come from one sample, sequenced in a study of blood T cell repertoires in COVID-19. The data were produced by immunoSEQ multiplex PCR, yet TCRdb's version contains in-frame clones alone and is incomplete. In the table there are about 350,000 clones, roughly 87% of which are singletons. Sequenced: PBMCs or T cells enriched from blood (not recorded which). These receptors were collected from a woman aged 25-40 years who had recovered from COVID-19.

The CDR3 is CAWTSYNEQFF. DNA for the CDR3: TGTGCCTGGACGAGCTACAATGAGCAGTTCTTC. The chain joins TRBV30 to TRBJ2-1; D unclear. The V gene lost 4 bases and the J gene lost 3 bases, with 4 bases spanning the gap. This CDR3 has 11 amino acids. Per germline, CDR1 GTSNPN and CDR2 SVGIG (reference sequence).

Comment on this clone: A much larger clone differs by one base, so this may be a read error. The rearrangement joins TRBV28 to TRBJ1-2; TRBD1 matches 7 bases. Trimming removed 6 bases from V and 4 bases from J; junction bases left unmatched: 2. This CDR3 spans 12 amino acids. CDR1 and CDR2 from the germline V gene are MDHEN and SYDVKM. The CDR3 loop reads CASSPGGYGYTF. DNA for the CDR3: TGTGCCAGCAGCCCAGGGGGCTATGGCTACACCTTC.

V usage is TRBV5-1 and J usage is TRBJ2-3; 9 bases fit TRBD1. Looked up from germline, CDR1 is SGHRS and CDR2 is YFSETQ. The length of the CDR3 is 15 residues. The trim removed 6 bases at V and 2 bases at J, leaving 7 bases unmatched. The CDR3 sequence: CASTRDRAHTDTQYF. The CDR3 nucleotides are TGCGCCAGCACCCGGGACAGGGCCCACACAGATACGCAGTATTTT.

CDR3 nucleotides: TGTGCCAGTAGTACAGGGCCGAGCTCTGGAAACACCATATATTTT. Translating it yields CASSTGPSSGNTIYF. This sequence joins TRBV19 and TRBJ1-3; a weak D match, TRBD1 (5 bases). V lost 4 bases and J 0 bases, leaving 10 bases between the germline ends. This CDR3 is built from 15 residues. Germline loops: CDR1 LNHDA, CDR2 SQIVND (reference sequence).

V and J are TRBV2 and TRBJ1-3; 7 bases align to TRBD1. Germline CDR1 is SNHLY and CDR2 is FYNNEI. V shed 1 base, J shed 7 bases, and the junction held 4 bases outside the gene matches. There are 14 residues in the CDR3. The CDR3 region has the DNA TGTGCCAGCAGTGAAGGATTCAGGGGGAACACCATATATTTT. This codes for CASSEGFRGNTIYF.

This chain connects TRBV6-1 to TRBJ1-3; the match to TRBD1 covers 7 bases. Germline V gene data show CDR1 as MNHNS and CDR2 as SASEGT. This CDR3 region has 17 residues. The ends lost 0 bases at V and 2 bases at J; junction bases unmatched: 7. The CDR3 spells CASSEATGKRPGNTIYF. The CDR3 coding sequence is TGTGCCAGCAGTGAAGCGACAGGGAAAAGGCCTGGAAACACCATATATTTT.

The CDR3 sequence: CSVAVGLSYNEQFF. The CDR3 region has the DNA TGCAGCGTTGCAGTGGGGCTCTCCTACAATGAGCAGTTCTTC. This chain links TRBV29-1 with TRBJ2-1, with D tentatively TRBD1 (5 bases). The V end was cut by 4 bases, the J end by 0 bases, with 10 bases between. Germline CDR1 SQVTM, CDR2 ANQGSEA. The CDR3 has 14 amino acids.

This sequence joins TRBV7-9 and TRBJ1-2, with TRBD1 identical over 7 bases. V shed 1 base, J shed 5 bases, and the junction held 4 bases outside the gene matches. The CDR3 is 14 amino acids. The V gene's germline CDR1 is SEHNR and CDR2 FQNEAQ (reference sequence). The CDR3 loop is CASSLEGAPYGYTF. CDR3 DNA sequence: TGTGCCAGCAGCTTAGAGGGGGCCCCATATGGCTACACCTTC.

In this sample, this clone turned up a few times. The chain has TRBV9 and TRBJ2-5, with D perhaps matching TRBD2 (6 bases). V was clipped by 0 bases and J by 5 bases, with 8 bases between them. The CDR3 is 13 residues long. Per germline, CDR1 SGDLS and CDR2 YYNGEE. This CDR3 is CASSVGDSETQYF. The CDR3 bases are TGTGCCAGCAGCGTAGGGGACTCGGAGACCCAGTACTTC.

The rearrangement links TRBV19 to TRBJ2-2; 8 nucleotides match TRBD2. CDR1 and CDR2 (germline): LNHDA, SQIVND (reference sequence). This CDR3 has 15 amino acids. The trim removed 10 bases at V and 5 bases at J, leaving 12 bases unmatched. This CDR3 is CATGPLAGQTGELFF. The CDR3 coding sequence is TGTGCCACCGGGCCCCTAGCGGGTCAGACCGGGGAGCTGTTTTTT.

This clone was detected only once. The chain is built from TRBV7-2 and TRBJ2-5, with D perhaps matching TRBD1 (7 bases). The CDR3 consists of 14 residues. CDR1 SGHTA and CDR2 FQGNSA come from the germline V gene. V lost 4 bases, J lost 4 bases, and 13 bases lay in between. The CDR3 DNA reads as TGTGCCAGCAGCTCGTACCAGGGGGGAGAGACCCAGTACTTC. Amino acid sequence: CASSSYQGGETQYF.

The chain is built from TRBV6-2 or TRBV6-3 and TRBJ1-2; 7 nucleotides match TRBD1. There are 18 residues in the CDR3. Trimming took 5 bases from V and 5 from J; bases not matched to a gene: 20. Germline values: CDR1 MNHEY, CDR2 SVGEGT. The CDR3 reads CASSGRTGTVTPPYGYTF. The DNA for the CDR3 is TGTGCCAGCAGTGGAAGAACCGGGACAGTAACTCCTCCGTATGGCTACACCTTC.

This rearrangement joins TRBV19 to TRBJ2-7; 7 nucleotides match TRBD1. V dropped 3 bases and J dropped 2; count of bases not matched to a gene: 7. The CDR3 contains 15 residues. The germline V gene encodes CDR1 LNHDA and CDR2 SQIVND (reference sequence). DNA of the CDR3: TGTGCCAGTAGTATGGGGACCGGGACAGCCTACGAGCAGTACTTC. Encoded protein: CASSMGTGTAYEQYF.

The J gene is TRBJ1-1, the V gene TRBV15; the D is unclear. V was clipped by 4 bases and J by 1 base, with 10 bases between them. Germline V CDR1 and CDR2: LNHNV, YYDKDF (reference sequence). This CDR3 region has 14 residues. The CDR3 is CATSTNLENTEAFF. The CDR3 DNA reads TGTGCCACCAGCACTAATTTAGAGAACACTGAAGCTTTCTTT.

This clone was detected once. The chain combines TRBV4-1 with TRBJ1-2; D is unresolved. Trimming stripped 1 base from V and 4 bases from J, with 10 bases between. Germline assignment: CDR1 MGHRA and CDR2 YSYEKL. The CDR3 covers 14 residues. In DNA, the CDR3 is TGCGCCAGCAGCCAAGTGAAAACAACCTATGGCTACACCTTC. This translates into CASSQVKTTYGYTF.

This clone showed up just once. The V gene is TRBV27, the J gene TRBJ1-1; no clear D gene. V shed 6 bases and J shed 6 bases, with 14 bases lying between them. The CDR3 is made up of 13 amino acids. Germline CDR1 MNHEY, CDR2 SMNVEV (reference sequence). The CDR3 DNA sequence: TGTGCCAGCAGCTTGTCGGGTTTTGCTGAAGCTTTCTTT. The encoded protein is CASSLSGFAEAFF.

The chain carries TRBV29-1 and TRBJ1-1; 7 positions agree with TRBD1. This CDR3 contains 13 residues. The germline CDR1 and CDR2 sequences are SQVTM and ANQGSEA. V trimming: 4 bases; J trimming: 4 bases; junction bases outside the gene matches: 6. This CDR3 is CSVGQGGSTEAFF. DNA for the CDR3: TGCAGCGTTGGACAGGGAGGTTCCACTGAAGCTTTCTTT.

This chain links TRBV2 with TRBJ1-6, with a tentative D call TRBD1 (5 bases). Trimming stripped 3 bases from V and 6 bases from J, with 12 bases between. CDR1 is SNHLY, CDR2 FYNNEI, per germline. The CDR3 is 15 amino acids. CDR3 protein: CASSDVQGRNSPLHF. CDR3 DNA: TGTGCCAGCAGTGATGTTCAGGGCCGTAATTCACCCCTCCACTTT.

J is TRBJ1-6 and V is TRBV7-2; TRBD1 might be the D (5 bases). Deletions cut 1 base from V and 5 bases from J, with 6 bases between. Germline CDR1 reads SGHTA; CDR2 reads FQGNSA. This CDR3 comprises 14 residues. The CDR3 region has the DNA TGTGCCAGCAGCTTAGGGGGGGATAATTCACCCCTCCACTTT. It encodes CASSLGGDNSPLHF.

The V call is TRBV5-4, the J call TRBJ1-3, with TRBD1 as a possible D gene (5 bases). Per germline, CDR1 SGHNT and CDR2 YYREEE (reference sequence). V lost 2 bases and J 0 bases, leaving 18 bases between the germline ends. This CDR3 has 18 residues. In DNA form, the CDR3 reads TGTGCCAGCAGCTTCCCGGGGGGGGGTTCCTCCTCTGGAAACACCATATATTTT. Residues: CASSFPGGGSSSGNTIYF.

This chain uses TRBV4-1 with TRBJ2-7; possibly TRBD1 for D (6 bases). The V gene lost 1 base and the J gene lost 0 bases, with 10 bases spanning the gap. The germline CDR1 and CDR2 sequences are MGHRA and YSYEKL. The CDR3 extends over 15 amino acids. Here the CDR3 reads CASSQGDTSSYEQYF. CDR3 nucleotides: TGCGCCAGCAGCCAAGGGGACACCAGCTCCTACGAGCAGTACTTC.

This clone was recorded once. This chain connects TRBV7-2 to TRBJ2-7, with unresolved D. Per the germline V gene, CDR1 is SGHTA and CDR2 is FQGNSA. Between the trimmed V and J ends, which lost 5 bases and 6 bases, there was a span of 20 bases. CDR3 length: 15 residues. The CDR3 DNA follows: TGTGCCAGCAGCATTCACCCCCCGGGTGTCGGCGAGCAGTACTTC. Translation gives CASSIHPPGVGEQYF.

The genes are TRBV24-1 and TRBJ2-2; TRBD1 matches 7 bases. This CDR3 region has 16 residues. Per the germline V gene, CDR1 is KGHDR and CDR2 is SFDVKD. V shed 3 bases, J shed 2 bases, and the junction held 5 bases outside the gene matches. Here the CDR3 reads CATSDHDRENTGELFF. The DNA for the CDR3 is TGTGCCACCAGTGATCACGACAGGGAAAACACCGGGGAGCTGTTTTTT.

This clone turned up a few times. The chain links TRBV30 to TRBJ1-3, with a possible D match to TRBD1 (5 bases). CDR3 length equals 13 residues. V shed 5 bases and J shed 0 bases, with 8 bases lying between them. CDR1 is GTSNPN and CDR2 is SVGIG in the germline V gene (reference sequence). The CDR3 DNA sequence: TGTGCCTGGGAGGGGCTCTCTGGAAACACCATATATTTT. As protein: CAWEGLSGNTIYF.

The DNA for the CDR3 is TGTGCCAGCAGTTCGCAGCGACAGGGGGCAGGGGAAAAACTGTTTTTT. It translates to CASSSQRQGAGEKLFF. This chain connects TRBV6-5 to TRBJ1-4; 10 bases match TRBD1. V dropped 4 bases and J dropped 8; count of bases not matched to a gene: 10. Germline V gene sequence: CDR1 MNHEY, CDR2 SVGAGI. The CDR3 covers 16 residues.

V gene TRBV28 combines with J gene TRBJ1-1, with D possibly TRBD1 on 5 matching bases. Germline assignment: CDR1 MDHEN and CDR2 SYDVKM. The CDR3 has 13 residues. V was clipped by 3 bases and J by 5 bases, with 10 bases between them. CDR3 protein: CASSFGQITEAFF. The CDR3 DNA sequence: TGTGCCAGCAGTTTCGGACAAATTACTGAAGCTTTCTTT.

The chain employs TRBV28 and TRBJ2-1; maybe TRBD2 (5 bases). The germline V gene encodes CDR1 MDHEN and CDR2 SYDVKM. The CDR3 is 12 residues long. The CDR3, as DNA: TGTGCTACGGGGAGCTCCTACAATGAGCAGTTCTTC. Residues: CATGSSYNEQFF.

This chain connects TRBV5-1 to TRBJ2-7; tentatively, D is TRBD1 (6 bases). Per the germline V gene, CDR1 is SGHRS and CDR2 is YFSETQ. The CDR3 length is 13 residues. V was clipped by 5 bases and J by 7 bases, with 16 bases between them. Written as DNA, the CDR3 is TGCGCCAGCAGTGGGGGCCAGTTGGGTGAGCAGTACTTC. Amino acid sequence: CASSGGQLGEQYF.

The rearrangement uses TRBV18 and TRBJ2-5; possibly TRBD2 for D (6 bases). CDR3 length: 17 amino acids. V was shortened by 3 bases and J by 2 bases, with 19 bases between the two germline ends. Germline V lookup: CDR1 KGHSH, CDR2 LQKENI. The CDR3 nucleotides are TGTGCCAGCTCACCGATCGTTCTCGGTGCGGGGCAAGAGACCCAGTACTTC. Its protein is CASSPIVLGAGQETQYF.

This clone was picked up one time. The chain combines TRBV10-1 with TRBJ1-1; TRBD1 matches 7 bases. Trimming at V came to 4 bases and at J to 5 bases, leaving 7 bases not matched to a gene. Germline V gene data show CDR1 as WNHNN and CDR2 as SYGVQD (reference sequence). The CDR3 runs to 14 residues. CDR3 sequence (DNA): TGCGCCAGCAGTGCTCCGGGACAGACGACTGAAGCTTTCTTT. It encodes CASSAPGQTTEAFF.

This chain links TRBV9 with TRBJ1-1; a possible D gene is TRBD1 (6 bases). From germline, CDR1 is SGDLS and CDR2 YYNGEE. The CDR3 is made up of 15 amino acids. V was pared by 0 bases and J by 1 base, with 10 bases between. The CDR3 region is CASSVAQGKNTEAFF. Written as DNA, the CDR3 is TGTGCCAGCAGCGTAGCCCAGGGGAAGAACACTGAAGCTTTCTTT.

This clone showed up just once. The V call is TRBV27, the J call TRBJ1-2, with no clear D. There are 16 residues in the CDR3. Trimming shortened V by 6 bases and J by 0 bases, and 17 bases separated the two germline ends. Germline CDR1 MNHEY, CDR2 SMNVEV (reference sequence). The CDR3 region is CASRPFWAASNYGYTF. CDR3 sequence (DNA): TGTGCCAGCAGGCCGTTCTGGGCAGCTTCTAACTATGGCTACACCTTC.